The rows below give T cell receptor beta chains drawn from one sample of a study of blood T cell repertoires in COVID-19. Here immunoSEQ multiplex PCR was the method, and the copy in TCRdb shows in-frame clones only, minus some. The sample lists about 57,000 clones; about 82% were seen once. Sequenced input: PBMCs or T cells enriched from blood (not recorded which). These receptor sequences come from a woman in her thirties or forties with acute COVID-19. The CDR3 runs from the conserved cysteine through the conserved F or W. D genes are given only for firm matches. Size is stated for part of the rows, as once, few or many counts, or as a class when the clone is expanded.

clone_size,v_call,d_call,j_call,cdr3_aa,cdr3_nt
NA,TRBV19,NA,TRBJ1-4,CASSMEGWEKLFF,TGTGCCAGTAGTATGGAGGGATGGGAAAAACTGTTTTTT
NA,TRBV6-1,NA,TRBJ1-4,CASSEVLVEKLFF,TGTGCCAGCAGTGAAGTTCTCGTTGAAAAACTGTTTTTT
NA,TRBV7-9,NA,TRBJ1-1,CASSLNRGESVWDTEAFF,TGTGCCAGCAGCCTCAATCGGGGGGAGAGTGTGTGGGACACTGAAGCTTTCTTT
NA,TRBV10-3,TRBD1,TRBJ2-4,CAISERDRGAKNIQYF,TGTGCCATCAGTGAGAGGGACAGGGGGGCCAAAAACATTCAGTACTTC
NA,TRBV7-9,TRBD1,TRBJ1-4,CASSSGGGRRFF,TGTGCCAGCAGTTCAGGGGGCGGCCGGAGGTTTTTT
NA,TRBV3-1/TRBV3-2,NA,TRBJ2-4,CASSQDLPGRISKNIQYF,TGTGCCAGCAGCCAAGATCTGCCAGGCAGAATCTCCAAAAACATTCAGTACTTC
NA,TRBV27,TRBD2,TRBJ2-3,CASSSPSRAGGDTQYF,TGTGCCAGCAGTTCGCCGTCGAGAGCGGGAGGGGATACGCAGTATTTT
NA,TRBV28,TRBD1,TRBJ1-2,CASTPGGRNYGYTF,TGTGCCAGCACCCCAGGGGGGCGCAACTATGGCTACACCTTC
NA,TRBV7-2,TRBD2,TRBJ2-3,CASSLRPVTSGLTDTQYF,TGTGCCAGCAGCTTACGACCCGTGACTAGCGGGTTGACAGATACGCAGTATTTT
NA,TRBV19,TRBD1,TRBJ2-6,CASAGTGGAGANVLTF,TGTGCCAGTGCCGGGACAGGGGGCGCTGGGGCCAACGTCCTGACTTTC
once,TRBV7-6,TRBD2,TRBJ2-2,CASSPRLAGGPIQNTGELFF,TGTGCCAGCAGCCCTCGACTAGCGGGGGGGCCAATCCAGAACACCGGGGAGCTGTTTTTT
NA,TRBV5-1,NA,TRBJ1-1,CASSSLGDTEAFF,TGCGCCAGCAGCTCCTTGGGCGACACTGAAGCTTTCTTT
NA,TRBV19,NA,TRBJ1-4,CASSWPNEKLFF,TGTGCCAGTAGTTGGCCTAATGAAAAACTGTTTTTT
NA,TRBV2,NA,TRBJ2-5,CASRRDSHAETQYF,TGTGCCAGCCGGCGGGACTCTCATGCAGAGACCCAGTACTTC
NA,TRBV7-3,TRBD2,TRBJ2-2,CASSRSSGSNTGELFF,TGTGCCAGCAGTCGCTCTAGCGGGAGTAACACCGGGGAGCTGTTTTTT
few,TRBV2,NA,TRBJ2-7,CASREGGHGAYEQYF,TGTGCCAGCAGGGAAGGGGGACATGGAGCCTACGAGCAGTACTTC
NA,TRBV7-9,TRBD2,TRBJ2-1,CASSHPSLTSQFF,TGTGCCAGCAGCCACCCTTCCCTGACTAGCCAGTTCTTC
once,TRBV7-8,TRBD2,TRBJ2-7,CASSLETSGIYEQYF,TGTGCCAGCAGCTTAGAGACTAGCGGTATCTACGAGCAGTACTTC
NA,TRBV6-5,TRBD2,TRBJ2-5,CASSYLSGGPSGTQYF,TGTGCCAGCAGTTACTTGAGCGGGGGGCCCTCCGGGACCCAGTACTTC
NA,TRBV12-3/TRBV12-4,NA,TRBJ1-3,CAIRPGEGNTIYF,TGTGCCATACGACCGGGGGAAGGAAACACCATATATTTT
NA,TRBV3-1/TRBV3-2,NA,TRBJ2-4,CASSQDLPGRIPKNIQYF,TGTGCCAGCAGCCAAGATCTGCCAGGCAGAATCCCCAAAAACATTCAGTACTTC
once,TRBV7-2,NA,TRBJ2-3,CASSLGSNSFTDTQYF,TGTGCCAGCAGCTTAGGCAGTAACAGTTTCACAGATACGCAGTATTTT
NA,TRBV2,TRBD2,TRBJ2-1,CASSPQGLAGDNEQFF,TGTGCCAGCAGTCCACAGGGACTAGCGGGAGACAATGAGCAGTTCTTC
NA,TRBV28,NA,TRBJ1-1,CASSPGHRVTEAFF,TGTGCCAGCAGCCCAGGACACCGAGTAACTGAAGCTTTCTTT
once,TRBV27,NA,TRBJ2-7,CASRATGTKRYEQYF,TGTGCCAGCAGGGCCACCGGGACAAAGAGATACGAGCAGTACTTC
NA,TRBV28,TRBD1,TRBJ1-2,CASTSGTGALAFGYTF,TGTGCCAGCACTTCGGGGACAGGGGCGCTCGCTTTCGGCTACACCTTC
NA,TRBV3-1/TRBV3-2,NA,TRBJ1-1,CASSQPGSAEAFF,TGTGCCAGCAGCCAGCCAGGAAGTGCTGAAGCTTTCTTT
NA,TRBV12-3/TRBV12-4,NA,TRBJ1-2,CASSFGGQYTF,TGTGCCAGCAGTTTCGGGGGGCAGTACACCTTC
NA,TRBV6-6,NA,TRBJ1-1,CASSSTGLNTEAFF,TGTGCCAGCAGTTCAACAGGCCTCAACACTGAAGCTTTCTTT
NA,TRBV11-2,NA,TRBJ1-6,CASSPGDSPLHF,TGTGCCAGCAGCCCAGGGGATTCACCCCTCCACTTT
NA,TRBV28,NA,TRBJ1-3,CATRGYTGPMSGNTIYF,TGTGCCACCCGAGGTTATACAGGGCCTATGTCTGGAAACACCATATATTTT
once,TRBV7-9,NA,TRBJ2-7,CASSSAWGGDEQYF,TGTGCCAGCAGCTCTGCATGGGGCGGGGACGAGCAGTACTTC
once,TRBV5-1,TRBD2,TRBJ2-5,CASSSSSGEEETQYF,TGCGCCAGCAGCTCTTCGAGCGGGGAGGAGGAGACCCAGTACTTC
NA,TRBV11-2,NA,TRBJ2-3,CASSGPGARGDTQYF,TGTGCCAGCAGCGGACCAGGGGCAAGGGGAGATACGCAGTATTTT
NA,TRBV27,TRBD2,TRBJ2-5,CASSGSGSGKTQYF,TGTGCCAGCAGCGGTAGCGGGAGTGGGAAGACCCAGTACTTC
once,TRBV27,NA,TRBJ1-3,CASSQGAAGNTIYF,TGTGCCAGCAGCCAAGGGGCCGCTGGAAACACCATATATTTT
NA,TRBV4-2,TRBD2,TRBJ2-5,CASSQGTSGRETQYF,TGTGCCAGCAGCCAAGGGACTAGCGGGAGGGAGACCCAGTACTTC
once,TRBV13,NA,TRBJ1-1,CASNRVSEAFF,TGTGCCAGCAACAGGGTATCTGAAGCTTTCTTT
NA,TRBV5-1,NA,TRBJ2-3,CASSPYGSTDTQYF,TGCGCCAGCAGCCCCTACGGGAGCACAGATACGCAGTATTTT
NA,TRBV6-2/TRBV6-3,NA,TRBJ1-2,CASSYVQGQDGYTF,TGTGCCAGCAGTTACGTACAGGGTCAGGATGGCTACACCTTC
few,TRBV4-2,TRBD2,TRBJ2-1,CASSQELGLAGGPYNEQFF,TGTGCCAGCAGCCAAGAGCTCGGACTAGCGGGAGGGCCTTACAATGAGCAGTTCTTC
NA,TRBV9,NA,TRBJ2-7,CASSPGSQSYEQYF,TGTGCCAGCAGCCCGGGGAGCCAGTCCTACGAGCAGTACTTC
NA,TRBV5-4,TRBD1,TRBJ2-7,CASSAYRGREQYF,TGTGCCAGCAGCGCTTACAGGGGGCGCGAGCAGTACTTC
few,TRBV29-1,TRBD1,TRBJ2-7,CSFRDRGREQYF,TGCAGCTTCCGGGACAGGGGTCGCGAGCAGTACTTC
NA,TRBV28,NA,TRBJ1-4,CASSLMGGAGEKLFF,TGTGCCAGCAGTTTAATGGGGGGGGCAGGAGAAAAACTGTTTTTT
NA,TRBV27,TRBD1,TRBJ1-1,CASRSPGQGRNTEAFF,TGTGCCAGCAGGTCCCCGGGACAGGGACGGAACACTGAAGCTTTCTTT
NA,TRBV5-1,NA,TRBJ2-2,CASSLAGGDTGELFF,TGCGCCAGCAGCTTGGCCGGCGGGGACACCGGGGAGCTGTTTTTT
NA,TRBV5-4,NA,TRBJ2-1,CASSPPLGNEQFF,TGTGCCAGCAGCCCCCCACTAGGAAATGAGCAGTTCTTC
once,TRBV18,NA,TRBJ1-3,CASSPRENTIYF,TGTGCCAGCTCACCACGTGAGAACACCATATATTTT
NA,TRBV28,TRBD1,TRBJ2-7,CASRDRGGQLVLEQYF,TGTGCCAGCAGGGACAGGGGAGGACAACTAGTTTTGGAGCAGTACTTC
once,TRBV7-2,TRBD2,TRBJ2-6,CASSPQTSGRSGANVLTF,TGTGCCAGCAGCCCTCAAACTAGCGGGAGATCTGGGGCCAACGTCCTGACTTTC
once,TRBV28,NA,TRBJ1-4,CATYGATNEKLFF,TGTGCCACCTACGGGGCAACTAATGAAAAACTGTTTTTT
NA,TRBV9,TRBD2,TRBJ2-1,CASSTGLAGGPSYNEQFF,TGTGCCAGCAGCACGGGACTAGCGGGAGGGCCCTCCTACAATGAGCAGTTCTTC
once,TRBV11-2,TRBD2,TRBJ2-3,CASSPAGGPADTQYF,TGTGCCAGCAGTCCAGCGGGGGGTCCCGCAGATACGCAGTATTTT
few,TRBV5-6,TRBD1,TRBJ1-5,CASSSDRGSNQPQHF,TGTGCCAGCAGCAGCGACAGGGGAAGCAATCAGCCCCAGCATTTT
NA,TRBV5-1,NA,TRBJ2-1,CASSLVSGPARNEQFF,TGCGCCAGCAGCTTGGTTTCCGGCCCAGCTAGGAATGAGCAGTTCTTC
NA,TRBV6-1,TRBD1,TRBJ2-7,CASSEGQGARPEQYF,TGTGCCAGCAGTGAAGGGCAGGGGGCGCGTCCCGAGCAGTACTTC